The 8 T cell receptor beta chains in this list originate from one sample, sequenced in a study of shared clonotypes between healthy human individuals. TCRdb's table, derived via immunoSEQ multiplex PCR, lists solely in-frame clones and lacks some. The sample consists of around 2.1 million clones, approximately 95% of them appearing once. The sample taken for sequencing was naive CD4+ T cells sorted from blood. Subset reported: CD45RA+ positively selected. The source is a young man in good health.

The chain couples TRBV18 to TRBJ2-7; TRBD1 matches 8 bases. V shed 4 bases and J 5 bases; nucleotides not matched to a gene: 10. The CDR3 covers 15 residues. The germline CDR1 and CDR2 sequences are KGHSH and LQKENI. CDR3 in amino acids: CASSRNQGAHDEQYF. Written as DNA, the CDR3 is TGTGCCAGCTCACGGAACCAGGGGGCTCACGACGAGCAGTACTTC.

CDR3 in amino acids: CSVDFGYTGELFF. CDR3 bases: TGCAGCGTTGATTTCGGCTACACCGGGGAGCTGTTTTTT. The chain carries TRBV29-1 and TRBJ2-2; no clear D gene. The V end lost 3 bases, the J end lost 3 bases, and 8 bases lay between the germline ends. The CDR3 length is 13 residues. CDR1 is SQVTM and CDR2 is ANQGSEA in the germline V gene.

The gene calls are TRBV7-9 and TRBJ2-3, with a tentative D call TRBD2 (5 bases). The CDR3 runs 16 residues. V lost 1 base and J lost 1, with 12 bases in between. Germline CDR1 reads SEHNR; CDR2 reads FQNEAQ (reference sequence). For the CDR3, the DNA is TGTGCCAGCAGCTTAGGTCGGAAAGCGGGCACAGATACGCAGTATTTT. Translation: CASSLGRKAGTDTQYF.

The chain couples TRBV21-1 to TRBJ1-2. TRBV21-1 is deemed a pseudogene. The CDR3 runs 14 residues. The CDR3 DNA sequence: TGTGCCAGCAGCAAAGTTGGAGACATCTCTGGCTACACCTTC. Protein product: CASSKVGDISGYTF.

This clone appeared once. The V and J genes are TRBV19 and TRBJ2-2; D not certain. CDR1 and CDR2 (germline): LNHDA, SQIVND (reference sequence). The CDR3 is 13 residues long. V was cut by 11 bases and J by 1 base, with 11 bases left in between. The CDR3 nucleotides read TGTGCCTCAAGGATTAGGAACACCGGGGAGCTGTTTTTT. Its protein product is CASRIRNTGELFF. The whole variable domain, filled in from reference TRBV19 and TRBJ2-2, reads DGGITQSPKYLFRKEGQNVTLSCEQNLNHDAMYWYRQDPGQGLRLIYYSQIVNDFQKGDIAEGYSVSREKKESFPLTVTSAQKNPTAFYLCASRIRNTGELFFGEGSRLTVL.

This chain uses TRBV2 with TRBJ2-5; 12 positions match TRBD2. CDR1 is SNHLY, CDR2 FYNNEI, per germline. The length of the CDR3 is 15 residues. J lost 4 bases, V lost 3 bases, and 3 bases had no gene match. The CDR3 DNA reads TGTGCCAGCAGTGACCCGGGACTAGCGGGAGAGACCCAGTACTTC. Amino acid sequence: CASSDPGLAGETQYF. Full variable domain (rest looked up from reference TRBV2 and TRBJ2-5): EPEVTQTPSHQVTQMGQEVILRCVPISNHLYFYWYRQILGQKVEFLVSFYNNEISEKSEIFDDQFSVERPDGSNFTLKIRSTKLEDSAMYFCASSDPGLAGETQYFGPGTRLLVL.

This chain links TRBV4-3 with TRBJ2-7; 7 nucleotides agree with TRBD2. Germline CDR1 LGHNA, CDR2 YSLEER. Losses at the gene ends were 1 base for V and 3 bases for J; bases not matched to a gene: 9. The CDR3 has 16 amino acids. This CDR3 reads CASSQARDWGGYEQYF. The CDR3 DNA is TGCGCCAGCAGCCAAGCCCGGGACTGGGGGGGCTACGAGCAGTACTTC.

This chain joins TRBV9 and TRBJ2-5; maybe TRBD2 (6 bases). The CDR3 has 13 residues. With 3 bases removed from V and 7 bases from J, the gap between germline ends came to 13 bases. The V gene's germline CDR1 is SGDLS and CDR2 YYNGEE. CDR3 DNA: TGTGCCAGCAGCGGGGAGGTCTATGGGACCCAGTACTTC. This translates into CASSGEVYGTQYF.